The sequence of this TCR beta chain was determined in a study of PD-L1 blockade in urothelial cancer. Whole-study context: From 2014, patients received atezolizumab, given as 1,200 mg intravenously every 3 weeks. At 3 weeks after treatment start (second dose) and again at 6 weeks, blood was analyzed. Regarding the study as a whole: Greater 3-week expansion of tumor-associated blood clones was recorded for durable-benefit patients.

The assay was immunoSEQ multiplex PCR, and TCRdb's table has in-frame clones only and misses some. The repertoire includes roughly 95,000 clones, around 86% of them detected once, and 1.5% to 2% sits in the top ten. The sample's time point: pretreatment peripheral blood. For this clone: Its antigen remains unidentified.

The CDR3 length is 14 residues. The germline CDR1 and CDR2 sequences are MNHNS and SASEGT. V lost 0 bases, J lost 12 bases, and 18 bases lay in between. The receptor comes from a man between 60 and 70 years old with urothelial cancer. The sequencing used PBMCs, collected around atezolizumab (anti-PD-L1) treatment. The rearrangement links TRBV6-1 to TRBJ2-7; no firm D call. CDR3 region: CASSEAQSSVRTYF. The CDR3 DNA follows: TGTGCCAGCAGTGAAGCGCAGTCCAGCGTACGCACGTACTTC.